This T cell receptor beta chain was sequenced in a study of OX40 agonist ivuxolimab in advanced cancers. About the research overall: Administration of intravenous ivuxolimab to patients occurred every 2 weeks at 0.01 to 10 mg/kg. Partial responses were seen in three patients, one with hepatocellular carcinoma and two with cutaneous melanoma.

The CDR3 has 15 residues. Germline-derived CDR1 and CDR2 are MNHNS and SASEGT. Trimming pared 3 bases from V and 4 bases from J, leaving 14 bases between. Sequenced by immunoSEQ multiplex PCR; TCRdb stores in-frame clones only, minus some. Of 90,000 to 100,000 clones in the sample, approximately 86% are singletons; the top ten hold 0.82%. The sample consisted of CD4+ or CD8+ T cells sorted from blood, taken in a trial of the OX40 agonist ivuxolimab. The sequence derives from an adult with an advanced solid tumor such as melanoma, head and neck, liver or kidney cancer. This sequence joins TRBV6-1 and TRBJ2-3, with D perhaps TRBD1 (5 bases). The CDR3 spells CASSEFYQGADTQYF. The CDR3 coding sequence is TGTGCCAGCAGTGAGTTTTATCAAGGGGCAGATACGCAGTATTTT.